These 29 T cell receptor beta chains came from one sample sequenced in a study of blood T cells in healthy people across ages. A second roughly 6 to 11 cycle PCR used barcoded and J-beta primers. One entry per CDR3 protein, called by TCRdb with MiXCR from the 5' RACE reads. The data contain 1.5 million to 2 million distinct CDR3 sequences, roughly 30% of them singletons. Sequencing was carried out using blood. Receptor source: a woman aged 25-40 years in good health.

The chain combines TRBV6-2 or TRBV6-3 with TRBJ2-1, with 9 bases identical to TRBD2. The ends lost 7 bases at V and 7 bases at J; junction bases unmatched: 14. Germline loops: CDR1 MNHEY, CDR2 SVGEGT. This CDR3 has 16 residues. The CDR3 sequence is CASNSLRGRAMNEQFF. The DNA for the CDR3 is TGTGCCAGCAACAGTCTTCGCGGGAGGGCCATGAATGAGCAGTTCTTC.

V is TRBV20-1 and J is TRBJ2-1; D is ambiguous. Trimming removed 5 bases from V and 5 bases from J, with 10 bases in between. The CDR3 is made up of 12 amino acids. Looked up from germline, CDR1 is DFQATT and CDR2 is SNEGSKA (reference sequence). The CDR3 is CSACDSDNEQFF. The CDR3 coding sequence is TGCAGTGCTTGCGACTCAGACAATGAGCAGTTCTTC.

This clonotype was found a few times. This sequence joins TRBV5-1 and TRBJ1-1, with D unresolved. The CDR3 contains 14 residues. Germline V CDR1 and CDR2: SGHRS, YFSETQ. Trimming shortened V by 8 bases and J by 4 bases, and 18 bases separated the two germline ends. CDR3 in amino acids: CASRLGQAGTEAFF. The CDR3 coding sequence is TGCGCCAGTCGCCTAGGTCAGGCGGGCACTGAAGCTTTCTTT.

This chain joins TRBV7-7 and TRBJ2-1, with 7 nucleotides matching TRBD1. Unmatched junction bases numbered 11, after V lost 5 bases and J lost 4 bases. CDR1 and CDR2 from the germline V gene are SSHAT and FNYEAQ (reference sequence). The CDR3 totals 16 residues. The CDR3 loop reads CASSPSGTATYNEQFF. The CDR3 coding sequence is TGTGCCAGCAGCCCCTCCGGGACAGCGACATACAATGAGCAGTTCTTC.

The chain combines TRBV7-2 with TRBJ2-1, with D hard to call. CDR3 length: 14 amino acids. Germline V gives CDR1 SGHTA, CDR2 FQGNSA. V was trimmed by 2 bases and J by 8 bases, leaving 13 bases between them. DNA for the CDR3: TGTGCCAGCAGCTTATTCCGGAGTCGGGATGAGCAGTTCTTC. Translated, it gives CASSLFRSRDEQFF.

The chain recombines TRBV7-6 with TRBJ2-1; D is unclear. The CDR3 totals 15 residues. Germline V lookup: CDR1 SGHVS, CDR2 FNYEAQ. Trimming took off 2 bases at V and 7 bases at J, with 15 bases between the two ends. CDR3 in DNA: TGTGCCAGCAGCTTATTCAGTGATCGACCAAATGAGCAGTTCTTC. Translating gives CASSLFSDRPNEQFF.

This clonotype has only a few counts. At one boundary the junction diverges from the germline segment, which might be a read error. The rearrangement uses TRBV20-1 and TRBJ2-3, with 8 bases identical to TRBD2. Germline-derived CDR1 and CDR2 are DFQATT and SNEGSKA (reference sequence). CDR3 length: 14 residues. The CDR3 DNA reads TGCAGTGCCAGAGCGGGGGCCTTCACAGATACGCAGTATTTT. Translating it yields CSARAGAFTDTQYF.

In nucleotides, the CDR3 is TGTGCCAGCGGCCCTGACAGGGACGCTCAGCCCCAGCATTTT. Its translation: CASGPDRDAQPQHF. V usage is TRBV9 and J usage is TRBJ1-5, with 7 bases lining up with TRBD1. With V trimmed by 7 bases and J by 6 bases, 10 bases remained unmatched. This CDR3 spans 14 amino acids. The germline V gene encodes CDR1 SGDLS and CDR2 YYNGEE.

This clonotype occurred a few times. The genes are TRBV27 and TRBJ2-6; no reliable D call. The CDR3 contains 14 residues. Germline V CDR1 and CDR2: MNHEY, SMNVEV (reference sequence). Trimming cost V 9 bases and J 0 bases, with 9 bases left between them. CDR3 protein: CASQQSSGANVLTF. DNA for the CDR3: TGTGCCAGTCAACAGAGCTCTGGGGCCAACGTCCTGACTTTC.

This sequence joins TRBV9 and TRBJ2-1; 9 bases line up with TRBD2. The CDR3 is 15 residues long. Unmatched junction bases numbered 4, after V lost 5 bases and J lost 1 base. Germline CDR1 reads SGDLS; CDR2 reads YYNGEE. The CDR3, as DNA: TGTGCCAGCAGATCGGGACTAGCTTCCTACAATGAGCAGTTCTTC. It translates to CASRSGLASYNEQFF.

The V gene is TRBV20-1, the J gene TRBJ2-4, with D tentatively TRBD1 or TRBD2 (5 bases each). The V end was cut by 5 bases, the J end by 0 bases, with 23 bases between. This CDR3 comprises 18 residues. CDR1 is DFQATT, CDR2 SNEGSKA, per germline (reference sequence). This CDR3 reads CSASRTSIGTLAKNIQYF. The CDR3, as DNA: TGCAGTGCTTCCCGCACTAGTATCGGGACCCTAGCCAAAAACATTCAGTACTTC.

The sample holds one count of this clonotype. The chain's CDR3 is CASSQDMGRGLSYEQYF. Written as DNA, the CDR3 is TGTGCCAGCAGCCAAGATATGGGCAGGGGATTATCCTACGAGCAGTACTTC. The rearrangement uses TRBV3-1 and TRBJ2-7; TRBD1 might be the D (6 bases). The length of the CDR3 is 17 residues. Trimming left V 0 bases short and J 1 base short, with 16 bases between. Germline V gives CDR1 LGHDT, CDR2 YNNKEL (reference sequence).

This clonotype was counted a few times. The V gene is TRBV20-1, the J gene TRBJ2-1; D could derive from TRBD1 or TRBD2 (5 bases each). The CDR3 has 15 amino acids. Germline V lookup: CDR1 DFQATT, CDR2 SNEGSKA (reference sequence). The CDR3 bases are TGCAGCAATAAACCGGGACGGCATCCTGACAATGAGCAGTTCTTC. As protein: CSNKPGRHPDNEQFF.

CDR3 amino acids: CSAGRGASYEQYF. CDR3 sequence (DNA): TGCAGTGCTGGAAGGGGCGCCTCCTACGAGCAGTACTTC. The chain uses TRBV20-1 and TRBJ2-7, with a tentative D call TRBD1 (5 bases). Trimming shortened V by 5 bases and J by 0 bases, and 11 bases separated the two germline ends. CDR3 length: 13 residues. CDR1 is DFQATT and CDR2 is SNEGSKA in the germline V gene (reference sequence).

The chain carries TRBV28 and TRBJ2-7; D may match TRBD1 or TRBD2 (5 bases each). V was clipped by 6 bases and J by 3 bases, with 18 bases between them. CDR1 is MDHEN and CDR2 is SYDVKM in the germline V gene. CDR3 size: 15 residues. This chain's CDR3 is CASSVTTRDLYEQYF. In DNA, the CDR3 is TGTGCCAGCAGCGTCACGACCCGGGACCTCTACGAGCAGTACTTC.

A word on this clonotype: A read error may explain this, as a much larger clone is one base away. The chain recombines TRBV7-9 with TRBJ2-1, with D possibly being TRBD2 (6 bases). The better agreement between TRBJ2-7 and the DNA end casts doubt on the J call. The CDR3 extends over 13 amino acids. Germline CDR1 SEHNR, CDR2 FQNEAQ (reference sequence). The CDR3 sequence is CASSPPGDNEQYF. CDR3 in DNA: TGTGCCAGCAGCCCACCGGGAGACAATGAGCAGTACTTC.

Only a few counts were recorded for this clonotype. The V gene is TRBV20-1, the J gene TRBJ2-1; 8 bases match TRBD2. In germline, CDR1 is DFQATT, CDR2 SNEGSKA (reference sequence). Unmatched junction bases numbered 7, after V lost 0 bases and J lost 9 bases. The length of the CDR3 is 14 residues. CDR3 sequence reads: CSARDASGSSEQFF. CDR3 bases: TGCAGTGCTAGAGATGCCAGCGGGAGCAGTGAGCAGTTCTTC.

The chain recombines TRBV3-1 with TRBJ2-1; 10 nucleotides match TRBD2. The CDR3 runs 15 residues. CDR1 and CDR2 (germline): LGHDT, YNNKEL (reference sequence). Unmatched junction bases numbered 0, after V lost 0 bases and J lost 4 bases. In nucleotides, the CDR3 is TGTGCCAGCAGCCAAGAGGGACTAGCGTACAATGAGCAGTTCTTC. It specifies CASSQEGLAYNEQFF.

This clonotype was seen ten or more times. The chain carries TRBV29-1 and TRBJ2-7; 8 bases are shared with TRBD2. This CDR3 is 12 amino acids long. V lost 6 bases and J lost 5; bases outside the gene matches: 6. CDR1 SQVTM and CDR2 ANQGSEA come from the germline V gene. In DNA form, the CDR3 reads TGCAGCGTCGGAATAGCGGGAAACGAGCAGTACTTC. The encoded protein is CSVGIAGNEQYF.

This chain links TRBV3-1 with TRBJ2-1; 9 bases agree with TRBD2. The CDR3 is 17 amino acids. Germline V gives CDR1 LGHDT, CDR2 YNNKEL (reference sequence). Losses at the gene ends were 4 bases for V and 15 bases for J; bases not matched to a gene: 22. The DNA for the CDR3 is TGTGCCAGCAGCCGAGACCACCGACGGACTAGCGCGGAATTTCTGTTCTTC. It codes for CASSRDHRRTSAEFLFF.

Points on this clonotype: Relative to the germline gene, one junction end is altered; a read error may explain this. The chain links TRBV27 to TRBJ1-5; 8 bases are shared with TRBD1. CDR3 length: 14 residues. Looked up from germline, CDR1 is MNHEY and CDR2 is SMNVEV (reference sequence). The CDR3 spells CAGSTRQGNQPQHF. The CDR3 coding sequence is TGTGCCGGCAGTACAAGACAGGGGAATCAGCCCCAGCATTTT.

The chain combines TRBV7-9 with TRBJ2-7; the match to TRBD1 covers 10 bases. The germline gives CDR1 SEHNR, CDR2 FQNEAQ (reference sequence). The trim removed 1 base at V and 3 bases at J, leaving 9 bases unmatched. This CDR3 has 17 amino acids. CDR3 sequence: CASSLGNRDRGSYEQYF. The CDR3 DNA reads TGTGCCAGCAGCTTAGGAAACCGGGACAGGGGTAGCTACGAGCAGTACTTC.

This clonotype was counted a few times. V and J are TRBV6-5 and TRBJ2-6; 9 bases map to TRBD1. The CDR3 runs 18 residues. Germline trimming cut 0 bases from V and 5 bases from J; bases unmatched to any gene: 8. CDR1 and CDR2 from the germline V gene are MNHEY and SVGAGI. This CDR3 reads CASSYSGTGSLWANVLTF. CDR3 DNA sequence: TGTGCCAGCAGTTACTCCGGGACAGGGTCTCTCTGGGCCAACGTCCTGACTTTC.

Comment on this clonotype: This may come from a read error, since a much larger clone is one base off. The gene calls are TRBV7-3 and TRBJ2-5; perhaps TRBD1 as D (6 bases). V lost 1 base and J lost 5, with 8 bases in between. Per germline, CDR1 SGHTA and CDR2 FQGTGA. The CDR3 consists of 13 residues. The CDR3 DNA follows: TGTGCCAGCAGCTTAAACAGGGACGAGACCCAGTACTTC. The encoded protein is CASSLNRDETQYF. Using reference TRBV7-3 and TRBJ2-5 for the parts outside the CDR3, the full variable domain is GAGVSQTPSNKVTEKGKYVELRCDPISGHTALYWYRQSLGQGPEFLIYFQGTGAADDSGLPNDRFFAVRPEGSVSTLKIQRTERGDSAVYLCASSLNRDETQYFGPGTRLLVL.

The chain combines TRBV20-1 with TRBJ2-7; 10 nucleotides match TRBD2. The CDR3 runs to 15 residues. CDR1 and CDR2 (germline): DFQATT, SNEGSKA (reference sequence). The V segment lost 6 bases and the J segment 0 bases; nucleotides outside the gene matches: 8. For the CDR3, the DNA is TGCAGTGCCATAGCGAGCGGGGGGGCCTCCTACGAGCAGTACTTC. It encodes CSAIASGGASYEQYF.

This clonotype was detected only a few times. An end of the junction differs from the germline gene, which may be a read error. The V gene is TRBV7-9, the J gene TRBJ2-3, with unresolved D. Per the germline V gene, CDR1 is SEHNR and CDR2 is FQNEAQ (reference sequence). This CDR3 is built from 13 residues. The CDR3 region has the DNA TGTGCCAACAGCCCCCAAACCACAGATACGCAGTATTTT. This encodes CANSPQTTDTQYF.

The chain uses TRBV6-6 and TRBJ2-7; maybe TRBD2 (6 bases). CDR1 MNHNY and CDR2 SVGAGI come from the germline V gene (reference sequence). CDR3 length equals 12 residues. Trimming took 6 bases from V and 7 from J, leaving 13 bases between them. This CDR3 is CASRGTSGEQYF. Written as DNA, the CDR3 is TGTGCCAGCAGGGGGACTTCGGGGGAGCAGTACTTC.

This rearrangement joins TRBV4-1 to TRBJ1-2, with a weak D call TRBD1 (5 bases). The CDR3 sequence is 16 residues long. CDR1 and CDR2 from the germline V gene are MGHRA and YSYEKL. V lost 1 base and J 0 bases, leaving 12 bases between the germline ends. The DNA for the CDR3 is TGCGCCAGCAGCCAAGGGAGGGGCCCCTCTAACTATGGCTACACCTTC. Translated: CASSQGRGPSNYGYTF.

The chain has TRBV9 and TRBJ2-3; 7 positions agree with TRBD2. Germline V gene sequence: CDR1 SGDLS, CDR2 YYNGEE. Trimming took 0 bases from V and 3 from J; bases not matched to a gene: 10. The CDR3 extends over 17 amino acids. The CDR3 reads CASSVATGGGRTDTQYF. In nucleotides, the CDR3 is TGTGCCAGCAGCGTAGCTACGGGCGGGGGAAGGACAGATACGCAGTATTTT.